Sequencing of this T cell receptor beta chain was carried out in a study of T-cell memory formation after mild COVID-19. TCRdb used MiXCR to reprocess the 5' RACE reads, holding one entry per CDR3 protein. The data contain around 300,000 distinct CDR3 sequences, roughly 15% of them singletons. This clonotype was counted ten times or more. The receptor comes from a man aged 18 to 29 who had mild COVID-19 (a few samples of this study predate the infection). Cell type and time point are not known. Source material: PBMCs or a T cell subset sorted from them (not recorded which).

CDR3 bases: TGTGCCAGCAGACAAACAGGACTAGCGGGGCTCCAAGAGACCCAGTACTTC. This codes for CASRQTGLAGLQETQYF. This sequence joins TRBV6-5 and TRBJ2-5; 12 bases are shared with TRBD2. From germline, CDR1 is MNHEY and CDR2 SVGAGI. Losses at the gene ends were 6 bases for V and 1 base for J; bases not matched to a gene: 9. The CDR3 loop spans 17 amino acids.